The source of this T cell receptor beta chain is a study of shared clonotypes between healthy human individuals. Method: immunoSEQ multiplex PCR; TCRdb's copy keeps in-frame clones and lacks some. Of about 1.5 million clones in the sample, 95% to 99% were seen once. The clonotype was recovered from a young man in good health. Sequenced: naive CD4+ T cells sorted from blood. Subset here: CD45RA+ positively selected.

The CDR3: CASSLGWGGNEQFF. The CDR3 DNA is TGTGCCAGCAGCCTCGGTTGGGGGGGCAATGAGCAGTTCTTC. The rearrangement links TRBV7-2 to TRBJ2-1; 7 bases agree with TRBD2. Germline loops: CDR1 SGHTA, CDR2 FQGNSA. The CDR3 totals 14 residues. The trim removed 5 bases at V and 6 bases at J, leaving 7 bases unmatched.